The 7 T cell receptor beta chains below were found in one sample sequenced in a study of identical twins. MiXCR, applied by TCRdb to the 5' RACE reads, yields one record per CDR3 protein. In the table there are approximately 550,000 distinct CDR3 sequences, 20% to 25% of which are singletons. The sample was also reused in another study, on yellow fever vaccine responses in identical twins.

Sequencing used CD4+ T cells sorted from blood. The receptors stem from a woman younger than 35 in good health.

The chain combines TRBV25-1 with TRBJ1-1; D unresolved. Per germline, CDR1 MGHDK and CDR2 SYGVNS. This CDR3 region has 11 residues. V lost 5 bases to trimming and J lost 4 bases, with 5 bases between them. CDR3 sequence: CASSKGTEAFF. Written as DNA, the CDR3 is TGTGCCAGCAGTAAGGGCACTGAAGCTTTCTTT.

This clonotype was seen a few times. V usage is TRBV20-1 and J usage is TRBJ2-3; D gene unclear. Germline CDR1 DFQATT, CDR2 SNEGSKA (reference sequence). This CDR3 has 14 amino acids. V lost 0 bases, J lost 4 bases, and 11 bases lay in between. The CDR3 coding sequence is TGCAGTGCTAGAGATGTGGCTTTAGCAGATACGCAGTATTTT. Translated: CSARDVALADTQYF.

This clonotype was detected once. CDR3 sequence (DNA): TGTGCCAGCAGTTACTCGGGGACTAGCGGGGGCCTCTCCTACAATGAGCAGTTCTTC. This codes for CASSYSGTSGGLSYNEQFF. The chain couples TRBV6-5 to TRBJ2-1, with TRBD2 matching over 14 bases. The CDR3 is made up of 19 amino acids. V was pared by 0 bases and J by 0 bases, with 4 bases of the junction left unmatched. Germline CDR1 and CDR2: MNHEY and SVGAGI.

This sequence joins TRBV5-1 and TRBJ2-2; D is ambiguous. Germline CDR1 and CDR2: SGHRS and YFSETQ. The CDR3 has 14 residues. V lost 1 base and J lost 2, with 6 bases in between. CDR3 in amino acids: CASSLHGNTGELFF. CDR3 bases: TGCGCCAGCAGCTTGCACGGAAACACCGGGGAGCTGTTTTTT.

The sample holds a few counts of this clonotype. This CDR3 reads CASKTSGGAGVDTQYF. CDR3 DNA: TGTGCCAGCAAGACTAGCGGGGGGGCAGGAGTAGATACGCAGTATTTT. V and J are TRBV2 and TRBJ2-3, with TRBD2 identical over 14 bases. The CDR3 has 16 residues. In germline, CDR1 is SNHLY, CDR2 FYNNEI. V lost 7 bases to trimming and J lost 5 bases; unmatched junction nucleotides: 8.

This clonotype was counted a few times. The CDR3 region is CASSFGTGSRGNQPQHF. The CDR3 DNA reads TGTGCCAGCAGTTTTGGGACAGGGTCCCGCGGCAATCAGCCCCAGCATTTT. The chain is built from TRBV12-3 or TRBV12-4 and TRBJ1-5; 9 nucleotides match TRBD1. Trimming cost V 3 bases and J 2 bases; bases outside gene matches: 8. The length of the CDR3 is 17 residues.

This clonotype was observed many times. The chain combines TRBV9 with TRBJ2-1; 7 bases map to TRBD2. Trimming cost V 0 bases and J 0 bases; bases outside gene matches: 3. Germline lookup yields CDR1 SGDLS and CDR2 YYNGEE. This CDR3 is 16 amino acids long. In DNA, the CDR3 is TGTGCCAGCAGCGTAGTCGGGGGGAGCTCCTACAATGAGCAGTTCTTC. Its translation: CASSVVGGSSYNEQFF.